Listed here are 8 T cell receptor beta chains from one sample, sequenced in a study of blood T cell repertoires in COVID-19. This table comes from immunoSEQ multiplex PCR, and its TCRdb copy is limited to in-frame clones, with some not included. This table has nearly 110,000 clones, around 88% appearing once. Sequencing was done on a sample of peripheral blood. These receptors all come from a man between 45 and 60 years old with active or convalescent COVID-19.

V gene TRBV28 combines with J gene TRBJ2-5; 7 nucleotides line up with TRBD1. This CDR3 is 14 amino acids long. V lost 6 bases, J lost 3 bases, and 7 bases stayed unmatched. Germline values: CDR1 MDHEN, CDR2 SYDVKM. The CDR3 loop is CASSLRQGKETQYF. The CDR3 DNA reads as TGTGCCAGCAGCCTACGACAGGGCAAAGAGACCCAGTACTTC.

The chain employs TRBV24-1 and TRBJ2-2; 9 bases are a match to TRBD1. Trimming at V came to 4 bases and at J to 4 bases, leaving 6 bases not matched to a gene. CDR3 length: 16 residues. Germline-derived CDR1 and CDR2 are KGHDR and SFDVKD. This CDR3 is CATSESGTGSTGELFF. The CDR3 nucleotides are TGTGCCACCAGTGAGTCCGGGACAGGGAGCACCGGGGAGCTGTTTTTT.

This clone was seen a handful of times. The gene calls are TRBV10-1 and TRBJ2-6; the D gene is possibly TRBD1 (5 bases). The CDR3 loop spans 15 amino acids. Trimming took 5 bases from V and 0 from J, leaving 8 bases between them. Per germline, CDR1 WNHNN and CDR2 SYGVQD (reference sequence). CDR3 sequence: CASSKDSSGANVLTF. Here the CDR3 DNA reads TGCGCCAGCAGTAAAGACAGCTCTGGGGCCAACGTCCTGACTTTC.

The chain has TRBV11-2 and TRBJ1-4; maybe TRBD1 (5 bases). V was shortened by 5 bases and J by 4 bases, with 11 bases between the two germline ends. The CDR3 has 14 amino acids. From germline, CDR1 is SGHAT and CDR2 FQNNGV. CDR3: CASSTQASNEKLFF. Written as DNA, the CDR3 is TGTGCCAGCAGCACACAGGCCAGTAATGAAAAACTGTTTTTT.

The V and J genes are TRBV24-1 and TRBJ2-3, with 14 bases matching TRBD2. The CDR3 length is 15 residues. The J segment lost 6 bases and the V segment lost 4 bases, leaving 2 bases of the junction unmatched. Looked up from germline, CDR1 is KGHDR and CDR2 is SFDVKD. This CDR3 reads CATSETSGRADTQYF. The DNA of the CDR3 is TGTGCCACCAGTGAGACTAGCGGGAGGGCGGATACGCAGTATTTT.

This clone was found once. V gene TRBV7-9 combines with J gene TRBJ1-6, with D perhaps matching TRBD1 (5 bases). Trimming removed 5 bases from V and 4 bases from J, with 6 bases in between. This CDR3 has 13 residues. The V gene's germline CDR1 is SEHNR and CDR2 FQNEAQ (reference sequence). The DNA of the CDR3 is TGTGCCAGCAGCCCAGGGTATAATTCACCCCTCCACTTT. Amino acids: CASSPGYNSPLHF.

This rearrangement joins TRBV23-1 to TRBJ2-1; 10 nucleotides match TRBD2. TRBV23-1 is placed among ORFs of uncertain function. The CDR3 runs 15 residues. Trimming removed 3 bases from V and 4 bases from J; junction bases left unmatched: 3. The CDR3 coding sequence is TGCGCCAGCAGTCACTTAGCGGGAGGATACAATGAGCAGTTCTTC. This codes for CASSHLAGGYNEQFF.

The chain couples TRBV7-9 to TRBJ2-3; 9 bases align to TRBD2. Germline V CDR1 and CDR2: SEHNR, FQNEAQ (reference sequence). The CDR3 is 14 residues long. Germline trimming cut 5 bases from V and 5 bases from J; bases unmatched to any gene: 5. The CDR3 bases are TGTGCCAGCAGCCATAGACTAGCGGAAGATACGCAGTATTTT. The encoded protein is CASSHRLAEDTQYF.